The 32 T cell receptor beta chains below come from one sample, sequenced in a study of CD8 T cells in ankylosing spondylitis. Study-wide findings and caveats: It appeared that ankylosing spondylitis blood was characterized by a TCR beta motif of under ten highly homologous variants.

Their antigens remain unidentified. TCRdb re-called the 5' RACE reads through MiXCR, storing one row per CDR3 protein. This sample carries about 540,000 distinct CDR3 sequences, about 12% of them seen once, and the ten largest clones take around 7%. Sequenced: blood, either unsorted or a sorted T cell fraction (not recorded which). These receptors all stem from a male donor with ankylosing spondylitis.

This clonotype has just a few counts. The chain uses TRBV2 and TRBJ2-5; D may be TRBD2 (6 bases). Trimming cost V 10 bases and J 7 bases, with 16 bases left between them. The CDR3 is made up of 12 amino acids. Looked up from germline, CDR1 is SNHLY and CDR2 is FYNNEI. The CDR3 DNA reads as TGTGCCACCAGGGAGGCGGGCCCGACCCAGTACTTC. Translated, it gives CATREAGPTQYF.

This clonotype was picked up many times. This chain links TRBV29-1 with TRBJ2-2, with a tentative D call TRBD2 (5 bases). This CDR3 has 12 amino acids. The V end was cut by 4 bases, the J end by 5 bases, with 8 bases between. Germline assignment: CDR1 SQVTM and CDR2 ANQGSEA. The chain's CDR3 is CSVVEGTGELFF. CDR3 in DNA: TGCAGCGTTGTTGAGGGAACCGGGGAGCTGTTTTTT.

The chain uses TRBV20-1 and TRBJ1-1; 8 positions agree with TRBD1. CDR3 length equals 16 residues. Germline V gives CDR1 DFQATT, CDR2 SNEGSKA (reference sequence). V was clipped by 0 bases and J by 5 bases; unmatched bases: 11. CDR3 sequence: CSARDGSGGAWTEAFF. As DNA, the CDR3 is TGCAGTGCTAGAGATGGGTCAGGGGGCGCGTGGACTGAAGCTTTCTTT.

This clonotype was counted only a few times. V usage is TRBV5-1 and J usage is TRBJ2-7, with no clear D. V was clipped by 0 bases and J by 9 bases, with 19 bases between them. Germline CDR1 reads SGHRS; CDR2 reads YFSETQ. This CDR3 comprises 15 residues. CDR3 nucleotides: TGCGCCAGCAGCTTGGTGCCTCAAACTTCATCTGGGCAGTACGTC. This translates into CASSLVPQTSSGQYV.

This rearrangement joins TRBV5-1 to TRBJ2-4; maybe TRBD2 (5 bases). The CDR3 extends over 15 amino acids. The germline V and J ends were trimmed by 1 base and 8 bases, with 16 bases remaining between them. CDR1 SGHRS and CDR2 YFSETQ come from the germline V gene. CDR3: CASSLYAGKADIQYF. CDR3 DNA sequence: TGCGCCAGCAGCTTGTACGCAGGCAAAGCGGACATTCAGTACTTC.

This sequence joins TRBV5-5 and TRBJ2-7, with TRBD1 as a possible D gene (6 bases). The CDR3 is 14 residues long. The germline V gene has CDR1 SGHKS and CDR2 YYEKEE (reference sequence). V was trimmed by 4 bases and J by 2 bases, leaving 13 bases between them. CDR3 sequence reads: CASSPGTPPYEQYF. CDR3 DNA sequence: TGTGCCAGCAGCCCGGGGACACCCCCCTACGAGCAGTACTTC.

This clonotype was picked up a small number of times. The chain uses TRBV11-2 and TRBJ1-2; D gene ambiguous. The CDR3 length is 15 residues. Per the germline V gene, CDR1 is SGHAT and CDR2 is FQNNGV. Deletions cut 3 bases from V and 8 bases from J, with 19 bases between. CDR3 amino acids: CASSFRRQTEGGYTF. In DNA, the CDR3 is TGTGCCAGCAGCTTCCGTCGGCAGACGGAGGGAGGCTACACCTTC.

The chain combines TRBV14 with TRBJ2-1; D might be TRBD1 (6 bases). The CDR3 is made up of 15 amino acids. Trimming removed 1 base at V and 8 bases at J, with 15 bases between. Germline V gene sequence: CDR1 SGHDN, CDR2 FVKESK. The CDR3 is CASSQGGRLIYEQFF. CDR3 sequence (DNA): TGTGCCAGCAGCCAAGGGGGGCGGCTGATTTATGAGCAGTTCTTC.

In its sample, this clonotype was seen many times. The V gene is TRBV6-1, the J gene TRBJ2-7; 9 bases map to TRBD1. The CDR3 runs 16 residues. Germline CDR1 is MNHNS and CDR2 is SASEGT. V was clipped by 10 bases and J by 1 base; unmatched bases: 14. The CDR3 spells CAIQTLPGQGSYEQYF. As DNA, the CDR3 is TGTGCCATCCAGACCTTACCGGGACAGGGTTCCTACGAGCAGTACTTC.

Only a few counts were recorded for this clonotype. V gene TRBV2 combines with J gene TRBJ2-4; D is possibly TRBD1 (6 bases). The germline gives CDR1 SNHLY, CDR2 FYNNEI. The CDR3 is made up of 13 amino acids. V was clipped by 6 bases and J by 0 bases, with 6 bases between them. The DNA for the CDR3 is TGTGCCAGCAGAGGGGGAGCCAAAAACATTCAGTACTTC. Translating it yields CASRGGAKNIQYF.

The chain links TRBV6-2 or TRBV6-3 to TRBJ2-5; no definite D call. This CDR3 is built from 12 residues. The germline gives CDR1 MNHEY, CDR2 SVGEGT. Trimming shortened V by 2 bases and J by 5 bases, and 6 bases separated the two germline ends. The CDR3 loop reads CASSYRRETQYF. The CDR3 coding sequence is TGTGCCAGCAGTTACCGCCGGGAGACCCAGTACTTC.

This clonotype was detected a few times. This chain joins TRBV20-1 and TRBJ2-2; 9 bases are shared with TRBD2. Germline V gene sequence: CDR1 DFQATT, CDR2 SNEGSKA (reference sequence). This CDR3 is 15 amino acids long. The V and J ends lost 6 bases and 5 bases, in that order; junction bases with no gene match: 10. CDR3 region: CSAIDPLAGTGELFF. The CDR3 coding sequence is TGCAGTGCCATAGACCCCCTAGCGGGAACCGGGGAGCTGTTTTTT.

In nucleotides, the CDR3 is TGTGCCACCAGTGCTGGGCAGGGAAGGGTATCTGAGCAGTTCTTC. Its protein is CATSAGQGRVSEQFF. This chain joins TRBV24-1 and TRBJ2-1, with D possibly matching TRBD1 (5 bases). CDR3 length equals 15 residues. The germline V and J ends were trimmed by 5 bases and 9 bases, with 19 bases remaining between them. CDR1 and CDR2 from the germline V gene are KGHDR and SFDVKD.

This chain links TRBV20-1 with TRBJ1-2, with 9 bases aligning to TRBD1. The CDR3 runs 16 residues. J was trimmed by 3 bases and V by 6 bases; bases with no gene match: 14. From germline, CDR1 is DFQATT and CDR2 SNEGSKA (reference sequence). This CDR3 reads CSAKTGTGSGHYGYTF. CDR3 coding DNA: TGCAGTGCAAAGACCGGGACAGGGTCAGGGCACTATGGCTACACCTTC.

This clonotype was observed many times. The rearrangement joins TRBV12-3 or TRBV12-4 to TRBJ2-3, with a weak D call TRBD1 (5 bases). Trimming left V 5 bases short and J 2 bases short, with 14 bases between. The CDR3 consists of 15 residues. The CDR3 loop is CASSLGAVPTDTQYF. The CDR3 DNA follows: TGTGCCAGCAGTCTAGGGGCAGTTCCCACAGATACGCAGTATTTT.

The chain employs TRBV5-1 and TRBJ1-2; no firm D call. Per the germline V gene, CDR1 is SGHRS and CDR2 is YFSETQ. The ends were cut back, 0 bases at V and 2 bases at J, with 5 bases in the middle. The CDR3 spans 13 residues. CDR3 amino acids: CASSLVVNYGYTF. DNA of the CDR3: TGCGCCAGCAGCTTGGTAGTAAACTATGGCTACACCTTC.

Ten or more counts support this clonotype. The V gene is TRBV6-6, the J gene TRBJ1-1, with unresolved D. V gave up 0 bases and J gave up 1 base, with 3 bases separating them. CDR3 length: 13 amino acids. Germline V gene lookup returns CDR1 MNHNY and CDR2 SVGAGI (reference sequence). In nucleotides, the CDR3 is TGTGCCAGCAGTTACTCCTGGAACACTGAAGCTTTCTTT. Its protein product is CASSYSWNTEAFF.

V gene TRBV12-3 or TRBV12-4 combines with J gene TRBJ2-1, with TRBD2 matching 8 bases. The junction had 16 bases not matched to a gene; V was cut back by 6 bases and J by 9 bases. The CDR3 covers 16 residues. In nucleotides, the CDR3 is TGTGCCAGCAGCCCCCCCATAGCGGGGCCAGGGGTTGAGCAGTTCTTC. This sequence encodes CASSPPIAGPGVEQFF.

The sample holds a few counts of this clonotype. V usage is TRBV29-1 and J usage is TRBJ2-3; 10 bases agree with TRBD2. The V gene end was trimmed by 4 bases and the J gene end by 2 bases; junction bases not matched to a gene: 6. Germline assignment: CDR1 SQVTM and CDR2 ANQGSEA. This CDR3 region has 15 residues. CDR3 amino acids: CSVVIAGGSTDTQYF. The DNA for the CDR3 is TGCAGCGTTGTAATAGCGGGAGGATCCACAGATACGCAGTATTTT.

Ten or more counts support this clonotype. This chain joins TRBV29-1 and TRBJ1-1, with no clear D. Trimming left V 6 bases short and J 7 bases short, with 18 bases between. The length of the CDR3 is 13 residues. CDR1 and CDR2 from the germline V gene are SQVTM and ANQGSEA. The CDR3 here is CSVIGVPLYEAFF. The CDR3 DNA reads TGCAGCGTGATCGGGGTCCCACTGTATGAAGCTTTCTTT.

This clonotype was seen only a few times. The rearrangement uses TRBV5-1 and TRBJ1-2; TRBD1 matches 9 bases. V shed 7 bases and J 6 bases; nucleotides not matched to a gene: 7. The CDR3 length is 13 residues. In germline, CDR1 is SGHRS, CDR2 YFSETQ. DNA for the CDR3: TGCGCCAGCGGGGGGACAGGGTACGATGGCTACACCTTC. Translating gives CASGGTGYDGYTF.

This chain joins TRBV11-2 and TRBJ2-2; D may be TRBD2 (6 bases). Germline V gives CDR1 SGHAT, CDR2 FQNNGV. This CDR3 is built from 15 residues. The germline V and J ends were trimmed by 4 bases and 1 base, with 10 bases remaining between them. CDR3 sequence (DNA): TGTGCCAGCAGCTATGTGGGAGGGAACACCGGGGAGCTGTTTTTT. Its translation is CASSYVGGNTGELFF.

The CDR3 spells CAWFSGSGNTGELFF. CDR3 bases: TGTGCCTGGTTTAGCGGGAGTGGTAACACCGGGGAGCTGTTTTTT. The chain recombines TRBV30 with TRBJ2-2; TRBD2 matches at 9 bases. CDR3 size: 15 residues. V lost 5 bases and J lost 2; bases outside the gene matches: 6. Germline V gives CDR1 GTSNPN, CDR2 SVGIG (reference sequence).

The genes are TRBV25-1 and TRBJ1-5, with TRBD1 as a possible D gene (5 bases). Germline values: CDR1 MGHDK, CDR2 SYGVNS. This CDR3 is built from 13 residues. V shed 3 bases and J shed 6 bases, with 9 bases lying between them. The CDR3 reads CASSDRDGQPQHF. CDR3 in DNA: TGTGCCAGCAGTGACAGGGATGGTCAGCCCCAGCATTTT.

This clonotype occurred a few times. The CDR3 is CASSLRLATNEKLFF. CDR3 nucleotides: TGTGCCAGCAGCTTAAGACTGGCAACTAATGAAAAACTGTTTTTT. This chain joins TRBV7-9 and TRBJ1-4; D is unclear. The CDR3 is 15 residues long. The V gene's germline CDR1 is SEHNR and CDR2 FQNEAQ (reference sequence). The V end lost 2 bases, the J end lost 0 bases, and 7 bases lay between the germline ends.

This clonotype appeared once. The chain recombines TRBV6-1 with TRBJ1-1; 8 bases align to TRBD1. Germline V gene lookup returns CDR1 MNHNS and CDR2 SASEGT. CDR3 length: 15 residues. The J segment lost 5 bases and the V segment lost 5 bases, leaving 10 bases of the junction unmatched. The CDR3 bases are TGTGCCAGCAGTACCCTTGGACAGGGCGAAACTGAAGCTTTCTTT. The encoded protein is CASSTLGQGETEAFF.

This chain links TRBV7-6 with TRBJ2-3; weak D call: TRBD1 (6 bases). The CDR3 is 15 amino acids. V shed 4 bases and J shed 6 bases, with 17 bases lying between them. CDR1 and CDR2 from the germline V gene are SGHVS and FNYEAQ. This CDR3 is CASSSPHRVGDTQYF. The DNA for the CDR3 is TGTGCCAGCAGCTCGCCGCACAGGGTAGGGGATACGCAGTATTTT.

The V gene is TRBV3-1, the J gene TRBJ1-2; unclear D gene. Germline V gene data show CDR1 as LGHDT and CDR2 as YNNKEL (reference sequence). Trimming cost V 1 base and J 0 bases, with 12 bases left between them. The CDR3 has 16 amino acids. For the CDR3, the DNA is TGTGCCAGCAGCCAAGGACAAGGACGGACTAACTATGGCTACACCTTC. Its protein product is CASSQGQGRTNYGYTF. Full variable domain (remainder filled in from reference TRBV3-1 and TRBJ1-2): DTAVSQTPKYLVTQMGNDKSIKCEQNLGHDTMYWYKQDSKKFLKIMFSYNNKELIINETVPNRFSPKSPDKAHLNLHINSLELGDSAVYFCASSQGQGRTNYGYTFGSGTRLTVV.

CDR3 protein: CASSLDRADNEQFF. The CDR3 DNA reads as TGTGCCAGCAGCTTAGATCGGGCCGACAATGAGCAGTTCTTC. V usage is TRBV11-3 and J usage is TRBJ2-1; D is unclear. The CDR3 is 14 amino acids. Trimming shortened V by 0 bases and J by 5 bases, and 8 bases separated the two germline ends. Per the germline V gene, CDR1 is SGHNT and CDR2 is YENEEA.

This clonotype was recorded many times. The gene calls are TRBV2 and TRBJ2-1, with 8 bases identical to TRBD2. Germline CDR1 is SNHLY and CDR2 is FYNNEI. Germline trimming cut 6 bases from V and 1 base from J; bases unmatched to any gene: 5. This CDR3 region has 15 residues. The CDR3: CASRERETSYNEQFF. The CDR3 nucleotides read TGTGCCAGCAGGGAGCGGGAGACGTCCTACAATGAGCAGTTCTTC.

This clonotype was recorded at least ten times. The rearrangement joins TRBV5-1 to TRBJ2-5, with a tentative D call TRBD2 (6 bases). This CDR3 comprises 14 residues. Germline V gives CDR1 SGHRS, CDR2 YFSETQ. The V and J ends lost 6 bases and 4 bases respectively, with 16 bases between them. For the CDR3, the DNA is TGCGCCAGCACCCTAGGGCGGGGAGGAGAGACCCAGTACTTC. Translating gives CASTLGRGGETQYF.

The chain joins TRBV10-3 to TRBJ2-1; the D gene is possibly TRBD1 (6 bases). The CDR3 totals 13 residues. Trimming took 7 bases from V and 4 from J, leaving 11 bases between them. The germline CDR1 and CDR2 sequences are ENHRY and SYGVKD. The CDR3 spells CAIMRDIYNEQFF. CDR3 coding DNA: TGTGCCATCATGAGGGACATATACAATGAGCAGTTCTTC.